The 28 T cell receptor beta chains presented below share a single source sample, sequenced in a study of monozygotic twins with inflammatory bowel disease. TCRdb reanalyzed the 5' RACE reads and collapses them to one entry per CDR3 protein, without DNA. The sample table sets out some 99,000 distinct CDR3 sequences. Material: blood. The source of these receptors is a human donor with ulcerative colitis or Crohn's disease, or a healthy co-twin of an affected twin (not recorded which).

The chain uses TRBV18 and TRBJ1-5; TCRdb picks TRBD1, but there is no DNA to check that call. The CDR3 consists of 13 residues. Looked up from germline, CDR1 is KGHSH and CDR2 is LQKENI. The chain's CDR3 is CASSPSGNQPQHF. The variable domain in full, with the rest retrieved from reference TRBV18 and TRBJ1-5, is NAGVMQNPRHLVRRRGQEARLRCSPMKGHSHVYWYRQLPEEGLKFMVYLQKENIIDESGMPKERFSAEFPKEGPSILRIQQVVRGDSAAYFCASSPSGNQPQHFGDGTRLSIL.

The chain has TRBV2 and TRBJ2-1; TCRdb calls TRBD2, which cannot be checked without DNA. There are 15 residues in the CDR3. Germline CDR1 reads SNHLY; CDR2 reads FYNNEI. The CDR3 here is CASSAGLAGVDEQFF. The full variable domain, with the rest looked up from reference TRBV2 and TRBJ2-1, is EPEVTQTPSHQVTQMGQEVILRCVPISNHLYFYWYRQILGQKVEFLVSFYNNEISEKSEIFDDQFSVERPDGSNFTLKIRSTKLEDSAMYFCASSAGLAGVDEQFFGPGTRLTVL.

CDR3 loop: CASSLEGDSGNEQYF. V usage is TRBV7-6 and J usage is TRBJ2-7; TCRdb calls TRBD2, which cannot be checked without DNA. The CDR3 runs to 15 residues. From germline, CDR1 is SGHVS and CDR2 FNYEAQ. Full variable domain (missing parts from reference TRBV7-6 and TRBJ2-7): GAGVSQSPRYKVTKRGQDVALRCDPISGHVSLYWYRQALGQGPEFLTYFNYEAQQDKSGLPNDRFSAERPEGSISTLTIQRTEQRDSAMYRCASSLEGDSGNEQYFGPGTRLTVT.

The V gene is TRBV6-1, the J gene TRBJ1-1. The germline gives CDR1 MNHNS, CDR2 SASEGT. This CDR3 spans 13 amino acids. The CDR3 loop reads CASRRGVNTEAFF.

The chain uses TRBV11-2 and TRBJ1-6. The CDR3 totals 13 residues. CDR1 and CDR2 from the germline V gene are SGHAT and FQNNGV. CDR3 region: CASSLEDNSPLHF.

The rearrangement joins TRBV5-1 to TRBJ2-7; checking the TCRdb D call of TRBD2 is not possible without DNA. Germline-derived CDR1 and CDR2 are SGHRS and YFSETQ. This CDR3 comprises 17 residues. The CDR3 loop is CASSPRTSGNPLHEQYF.

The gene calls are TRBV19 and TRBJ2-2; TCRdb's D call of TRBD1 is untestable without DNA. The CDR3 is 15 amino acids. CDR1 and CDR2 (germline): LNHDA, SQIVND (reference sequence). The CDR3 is CASSIRDPDAGELFF.

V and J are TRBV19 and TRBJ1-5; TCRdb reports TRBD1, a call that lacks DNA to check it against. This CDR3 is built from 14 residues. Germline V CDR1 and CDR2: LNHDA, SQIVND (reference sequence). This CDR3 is CASSNGEPNQPQHF.

CDR3 protein: CASSQGEGDRSYEQYF. The rearrangement uses TRBV4-3 and TRBJ2-7. The germline CDR1 and CDR2 sequences are LGHNA and YSLEER. The CDR3 covers 16 residues.

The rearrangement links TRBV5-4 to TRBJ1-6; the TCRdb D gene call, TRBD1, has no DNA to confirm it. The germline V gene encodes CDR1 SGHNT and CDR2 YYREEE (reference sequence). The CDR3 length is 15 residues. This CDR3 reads CASSLDRGLGSPLHF.

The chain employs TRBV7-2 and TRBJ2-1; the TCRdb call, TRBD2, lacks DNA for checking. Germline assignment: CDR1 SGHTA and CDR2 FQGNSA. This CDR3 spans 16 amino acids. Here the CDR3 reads CASSLDRAGVRNEQFF.

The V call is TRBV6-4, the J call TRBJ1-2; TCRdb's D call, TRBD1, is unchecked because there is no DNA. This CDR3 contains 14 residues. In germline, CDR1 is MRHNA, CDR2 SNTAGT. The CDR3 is CASSDSTGGEGYTF.

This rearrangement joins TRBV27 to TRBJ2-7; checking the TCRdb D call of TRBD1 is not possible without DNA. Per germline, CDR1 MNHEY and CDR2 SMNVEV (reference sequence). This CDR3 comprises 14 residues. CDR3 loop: CASSSGTERREQYF.

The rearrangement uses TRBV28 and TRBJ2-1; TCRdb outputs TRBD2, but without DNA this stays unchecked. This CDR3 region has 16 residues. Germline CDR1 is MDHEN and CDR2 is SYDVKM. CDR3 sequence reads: CASSSRTSGGWDEQFF.

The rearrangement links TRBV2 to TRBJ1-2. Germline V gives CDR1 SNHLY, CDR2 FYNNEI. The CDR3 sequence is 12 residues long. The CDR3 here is CASSTYGGSYTF.

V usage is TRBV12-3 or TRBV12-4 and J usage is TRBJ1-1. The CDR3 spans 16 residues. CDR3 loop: CASSLLGGYMNTEAFF.

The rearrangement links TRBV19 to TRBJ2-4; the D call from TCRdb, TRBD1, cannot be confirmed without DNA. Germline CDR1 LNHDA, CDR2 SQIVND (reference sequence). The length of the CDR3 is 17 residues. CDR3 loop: CASSTKRGVSAKNIQYF.

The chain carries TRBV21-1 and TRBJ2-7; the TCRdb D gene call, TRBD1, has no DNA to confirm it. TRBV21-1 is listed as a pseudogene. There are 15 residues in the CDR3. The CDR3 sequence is CASSIKGGRWYEQYF.

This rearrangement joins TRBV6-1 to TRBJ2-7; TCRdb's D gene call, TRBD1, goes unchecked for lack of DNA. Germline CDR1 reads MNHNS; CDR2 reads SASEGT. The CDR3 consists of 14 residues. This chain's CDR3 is CASSPGLGSYEQYF.

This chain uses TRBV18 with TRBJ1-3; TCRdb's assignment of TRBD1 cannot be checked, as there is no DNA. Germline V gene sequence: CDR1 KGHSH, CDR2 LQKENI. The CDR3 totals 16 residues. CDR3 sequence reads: CASSRGQPSSGNTIYF.

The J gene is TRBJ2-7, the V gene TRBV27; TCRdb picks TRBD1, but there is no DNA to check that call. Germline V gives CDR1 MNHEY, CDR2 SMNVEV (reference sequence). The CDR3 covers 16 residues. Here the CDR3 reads CASSLGAVRLFHEQYF.

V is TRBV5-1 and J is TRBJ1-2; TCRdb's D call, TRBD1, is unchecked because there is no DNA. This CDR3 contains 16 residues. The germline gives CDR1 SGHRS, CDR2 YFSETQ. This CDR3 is CASSLDPGQGYYGYTF. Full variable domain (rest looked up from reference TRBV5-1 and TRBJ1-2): KAGVTQTPRYLIKTRGQQVTLSCSPISGHRSVSWYQQTPGQGLQFLFEYFSETQRNKGNFPGRFSGRQFSNSRSEMNVSTLELGDSALYLCASSLDPGQGYYGYTFGSGTRLTVV.

CDR3 region: CASSQGRTYSYEQYF. The rearrangement uses TRBV14 and TRBJ2-7. Germline V gene data show CDR1 as SGHDN and CDR2 as FVKESK. The CDR3 is made up of 15 amino acids.

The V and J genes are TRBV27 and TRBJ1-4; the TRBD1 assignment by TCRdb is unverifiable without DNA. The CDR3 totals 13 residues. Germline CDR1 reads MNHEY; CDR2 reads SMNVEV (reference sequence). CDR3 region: CASQGRTNEKLFF.

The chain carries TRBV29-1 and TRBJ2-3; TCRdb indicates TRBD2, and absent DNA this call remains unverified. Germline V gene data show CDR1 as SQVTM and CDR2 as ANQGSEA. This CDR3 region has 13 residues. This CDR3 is CSVTGRVADTQYF.

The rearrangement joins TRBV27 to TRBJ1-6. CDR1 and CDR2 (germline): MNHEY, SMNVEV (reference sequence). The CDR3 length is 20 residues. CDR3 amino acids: CASSLVAFSLVGSYNSPLHF.

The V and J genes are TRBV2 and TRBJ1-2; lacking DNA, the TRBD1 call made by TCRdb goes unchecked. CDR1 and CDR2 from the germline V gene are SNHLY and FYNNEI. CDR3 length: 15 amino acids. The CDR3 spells CASSNRQGYKGGYTF.

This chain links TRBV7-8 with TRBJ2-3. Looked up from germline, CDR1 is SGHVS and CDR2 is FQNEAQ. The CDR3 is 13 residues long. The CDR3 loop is CASSYPGADTQYF.